These T cell receptor beta chains were read from a single sample in a study of T-cell memory formation after mild COVID-19. TCRdb passed the 5' RACE reads through MiXCR, listing each CDR3 protein once. There are hundreds of thousands of distinct CDR3 sequences in the sample; roughly 20% occur only once, and around 12% lies in the top ten. The sequenced sample consisted of PBMCs or a T cell subset sorted from them (not recorded which). These receptors originate from an adult woman who had mild COVID-19 (a few samples of this study predate the infection). Cell type and time point are not known. The conserved cysteine and the conserved F or W are not part of the CDR3 here. Some rows have no size entry. The others give once, few or many, or a class for an expanded clone.

clone size,V gene,CDR3 protein
few,TRBV7-8,ASSPFSGSKGEQY
.,TRBV15,ATSRDDPIRDSLSKNIQY
.,TRBV29-1,SVDFRYQETQY
.,TRBV2,ASSEIRGTGELF
.,TRBV12-3/TRBV12-4,ASKELTLSTDTQY
few,TRBV15,ATLSSSGRAHEQF
.,TRBV29-1,SVAPRPYEQY
few,TRBV5-1,ASSVTSGSVYEQY
few,TRBV7-9,ASSPLGGPDYEQY
many,TRBV5-6,ASSPGLAGVLAYEQY
many,TRBV4-2,ASSQNPLRAGVYNEQF
.,TRBV9,ASSVALDEKLF
.,TRBV12-3/TRBV12-4,ASSLIPGSGELF